The rows below give T cell receptor beta chains drawn from one sample of a study of T-cell reconstitution after alpha-beta-depleted transplantation in children. TCRdb called the PCR reads again in MiXCR, with one record for every CDR3 protein. The sample has around 450,000 distinct CDR3 sequences; roughly two fifths are singletons. This material consisted of PBMCs, taken before TCRalphabeta/CD19-depleted stem cell transplant. The origin of the receptors is a girl aged 2 to 10 with aplastic anemia, due to receive a stem cell transplant. Both conserved end residues are part of each CDR3. D genes are given only for firm matches. The listing skips clone size in some rows; elsewhere it reads once, few, many or a size class.

>TRBJ1-2|-|TRBD1|TRBV20-1
CSANPGQGMFVYGYTF
TGCAGTGCAAATCCGGGACAGGGAATGTTCGTCTATGGCTACACCTTC
>TRBJ2-6|many|-|TRBV4-1
CASSQIRLGGAGANVLTF
TGCGCCAGCAGCCAAATCCGTCTCGGGGGCGCTGGGGCCAACGTCCTGACTTTC
>TRBJ2-2|-|TRBD2|TRBV24-1
CATSDSVLAGGDGELFF
TGTGCCACCAGTGATTCGGTATTAGCGGGGGGCGACGGGGAGCTGTTTTTT
>TRBJ2-1|-|TRBD2|TRBV20-1
CSARMREGTHEQFF
TGCAGTGCTAGAATGCGGGAGGGCACCCATGAGCAGTTCTTC
>TRBJ2-7|-|-|TRBV5-1
CASSSLGERRTYEQYF
TGCGCCAGCAGTTCGCTAGGAGAGCGGCGAACCTACGAGCAGTACTTC
>TRBJ2-1|-|-|TRBV9
CASSVQGPEQFF
TGTGCCAGCAGCGTACAGGGACCTGAGCAGTTCTTC
>TRBJ2-5|many|TRBD2|TRBV3-1
CASSSALAVQETQYF
TGTGCCAGCAGCAGTGCTCTAGCGGTCCAAGAGACCCAGTACTTC
>TRBJ2-3|few|-|TRBV6-5
CASSYTGRQDTDTQYF
TGTGCCAGCAGTTATACGGGCAGGCAGGACACAGATACGCAGTATTTT
>TRBJ2-3|-|-|TRBV7-2
CASSRRYATDTQYF
TGTGCCAGCAGCCGACGGTATGCCACAGATACGCAGTATTTT
>TRBJ2-7|few|-|TRBV5-1
CASSDVADGSYEQYF
TGCGCCAGCAGCGATGTGGCTGATGGATCCTACGAGCAGTACTTC
>TRBJ2-1|-|-|TRBV6-2/TRBV6-3
CASGKPGGANEQFF
TGTGCCAGCGGCAAACCTGGGGGGGCCAATGAGCAGTTCTTC
>TRBJ2-7|few|-|TRBV20-1
CSAREETITYEQYF
TGCAGTGCTAGAGAGGAAACTATAACCTACGAGCAGTACTTC
>TRBJ1-1|many|TRBD1|TRBV25-1
CASSLTGYTEAFF
TGTGCCAGCAGTTTGACAGGGTACACTGAAGCTTTCTTT
>TRBJ2-2|few|TRBD1|TRBV7-9
CASSPWDRANTGELFF
TGTGCCAGCAGCCCATGGGACAGGGCGAACACCGGGGAGCTGTTTTTT
>TRBJ2-7|few|-|TRBV20-1
CSASLRTSLGEQYF
TGCAGTGCTAGTCTTCGGACTTCCTTGGGCGAGCAGTACTTC
>TRBJ2-7|many|-|TRBV7-9
CASSLEVEAIYEQYF
TGTGCCAGCAGCTTAGAGGTCGAAGCTATTTACGAGCAGTACTTC
>TRBJ2-1|-|TRBD2|TRBV12-3/TRBV12-4
CASSGSGGASDEQFF
TGTGCCAGCAGTGGGAGCGGGGGGGCAAGCGATGAGCAGTTCTTC
>TRBJ2-7|-|-|TRBV10-3
CAIQRTPYEQYF
TGTGCCATCCAAAGGACCCCGTACGAGCAGTACTTC
>TRBJ2-5|-|-|TRBV7-2
CASSLNGGGAWETQYF
TGTGCCAGCAGCTTAAATGGAGGGGGGGCCTGGGAGACCCAGTACTTC
>TRBJ1-2|-|-|TRBV6-5
CASSTTWGGYTF
TGTGCCAGCAGTACCACCTGGGGTGGCTACACCTTC
>TRBJ2-7|-|-|TRBV10-3
CAISWTVRGGYF
TGTGCCATCAGTTGGACAGTGAGAGGGGGGTACTTC
>TRBJ2-1|-|TRBD2|TRBV6-1
CASTQLAGGGEHFF
TGTGCCAGCACACAACTAGCGGGAGGGGGCGAGCACTTCTTC
>TRBJ1-1|-|-|TRBV6-1
CASSLGGQGSEAFF
TGTGCCAGCAGCCTTGGGGGGCAGGGATCTGAAGCTTTCTTT
>TRBJ1-1|few|-|TRBV9
CASSPPTGKNTEAFF
TGTGCCAGCAGCCCGCCGACAGGCAAGAACACTGAAGCTTTCTTT
>TRBJ1-1|-|-|TRBV5-1
CASTWEVDTEAFF
TGCGCCAGCACCTGGGAGGTGGACACTGAAGCTTTCTTT
>TRBJ1-2|many|-|TRBV12-3/TRBV12-4
CASSLTQNGYTF
TGTGCCAGCAGTTTAACCCAGAATGGCTACACCTTC
>TRBJ1-1|-|-|TRBV29-1
CSINWGGAERNEAFF
TGCAGCATTAACTGGGGGGGCGCTGAGCGGAATGAAGCTTTCTTT
>TRBJ1-2|-|TRBD1|TRBV13
CASSFRQGGYYGYTF
TGTGCCAGCAGCTTTCGACAGGGAGGGTACTATGGCTACACCTTC
>TRBJ1-2|many|TRBD1|TRBV28
CASSPSTGVYGYTF
TGTGCCAGCAGCCCTTCGACAGGGGTATATGGCTACACCTTC
>TRBJ2-5|-|TRBD1|TRBV7-2
CASSFSGQPGETQYF
TGTGCCAGCAGCTTCTCGGGACAGCCGGGGGAGACCCAGTACTTC
>TRBJ1-2|-|TRBD1|TRBV20-1
CSARLRTGNGYTF
TGCAGTGCTAGACTCCGGACAGGGAATGGCTACACCTTC
>TRBJ2-3|-|TRBD2|TRBV27
CASKLAGAADTQYF
TGTGCCAGCAAGCTAGCGGGAGCGGCAGATACGCAGTATTTT
>TRBJ2-7|-|TRBD1|TRBV5-1
CASSVGQGIDEQYF
TGCGCCAGCAGCGTGGGACAGGGTATCGACGAGCAGTACTTC
>TRBJ1-5|many|TRBD1|TRBV12-3/TRBV12-4
CASSLRDSRQPQHF
TGTGCCAGCAGTTTAAGGGACAGTAGACAGCCCCAGCATTTT
>TRBJ1-2|few|-|TRBV7-9
CASSPHSEYGYTF
TGTGCCAGCAGCCCCCACTCCGAGTATGGCTACACCTTC
>TRBJ1-1|-|TRBD1|TRBV5-1
CASSSSQGAGTEAFF
TGCGCCAGCAGCTCATCACAGGGGGCGGGCACTGAAGCTTTCTTT
>TRBJ1-2|medium-sized|TRBD1|TRBV12-3/TRBV12-4
CASSRDRVVIGYTF
TGTGCCAGCAGTCGAGACAGGGTAGTAATTGGCTACACCTTC
>TRBJ1-2|many|-|TRBV20-1
CSAEGPKGYTF
TGCAGTGCTGAGGGGCCGAAGGGCTACACCTTC
>TRBJ2-3|many|-|TRBV11-2
CASSFEITDTQYF
TGTGCCAGCAGCTTCGAAATCACCGATACGCAGTATTTT
>TRBJ1-1|few|TRBD1|TRBV9
CASSVGGGGTEAFF
TGTGCCAGCAGCGTAGGAGGGGGCGGGACTGAAGCTTTCTTT
>TRBJ2-7|-|TRBD2|TRBV5-6
CASSLWTSGYEQYF
TGTGCCAGCAGCTTATGGACTAGCGGGTACGAGCAGTACTTC
>TRBJ2-1|-|TRBD2|TRBV20-1
CSAARLAGGSSYNEQFF
TGCAGCGCCGCCAGACTAGCGGGGGGGAGCTCCTACAATGAGCAGTTCTTC
>TRBJ2-7|-|-|TRBV5-1
CASSLDAVGYEQYF
TGCGCCAGCAGCTTGGATGCAGTAGGCTACGAGCAGTACTTC
>TRBJ2-1|many|TRBD2|TRBV7-6
CASSLTSGSLVNEQFF
TGTGCCAGCAGCTTGACTAGCGGGAGCCTTGTTAATGAGCAGTTCTTC